This is a list of T cell receptor beta chains from one sample in a study of blood T cell repertoires in COVID-19. The method was immunoSEQ multiplex PCR; TCRdb's version includes in-frame clones alone and lacks a portion of them. The sample shows 360,000 or so clones, 85% to 90% of them seen only once. The sample consisted of PBMCs or T cells enriched from blood (not recorded which). Receptor source: a woman aged 30 to 39 who had recovered from COVID-19. The CDR3 runs from the conserved cysteine through the conserved F or W. A D gene is named only where the DNA matches it firmly. A clone size is listed for some rows: how often the clone was seen (once, few, many), or a class if it is expanded.

>NA|TRBV9|TRBJ1-6|TRBD1
TGTGCCAGCAGGCGAGGACAGGGCACAGCTTTTTCACCCCTCCACTTT
CASRRGQGTAFSPLHF
>NA|TRBV4-1|TRBJ2-5|TRBD2
TGCGCCAGCAGCCATCCAAAGGGACTAGCGGGCCCCGAGGGGGAGACCCAGTACTTC
CASSHPKGLAGPEGETQYF
>NA|TRBV29-1|TRBJ2-7|NA
TGCAGCGTTGAATCCATACAAGACTCGGCCTACGAGCAGTACTTC
CSVESIQDSAYEQYF
>NA|TRBV15|TRBJ2-7|TRBD1
TGTGCCACCAGCAGAGTTCCGGACAGGGCCCACGAGCAGTACTTC
CATSRVPDRAHEQYF
>NA|TRBV13|TRBJ2-7|TRBD2
TGTGCCAGCAGCTTAGGGACTAGCGGGCTCTACGAGCAGTACTTC
CASSLGTSGLYEQYF
>once|TRBV5-1|TRBJ2-2|NA
TGCGCCAGCAGCCCCATACTTGGGCCGAACACCGGGGAGCTGTTTTTT
CASSPILGPNTGELFF
>NA|TRBV15|TRBJ1-3|NA
TGTGCCACCAGCAGAGGTCGTACAGGGTCTGGAAACACCATATATTTT
CATSRGRTGSGNTIYF
>NA|TRBV19|TRBJ2-5|TRBD1
TGTGCCAGTGGTGAGGACAGGGGGGTGACCCAGTACTTC
CASGEDRGVTQYF
>once|TRBV5-1|TRBJ2-2|NA
TGCGCCAGCAGCTTGGACAGGGCGGCCACCGGGGAGCTGTTTTTT
CASSLDRAATGELFF
>NA|TRBV5-1|TRBJ2-1|NA
TGCGCCAGCAGCTTAACCAGCGGGTCATACAATGAGCAGTTCTTC
CASSLTSGSYNEQFF
>NA|TRBV7-8|TRBJ2-3|NA
TGTGCCAGCAGCAACCTCCGGGACACATGGGCGGATACGCAGTATTTT
CASSNLRDTWADTQYF
>NA|TRBV4-2|TRBJ2-7|NA
TGTGCCAGCAGCCAAGGAGGACACAGCTCCTACGAGCAGTACTTC
CASSQGGHSSYEQYF
>NA|TRBV7-9|TRBJ2-3|TRBD2
TGTGCCAGCAGCCCCAGGCCCCCTAGCGGGAGTTCAGATACGCAGTATTTT
CASSPRPPSGSSDTQYF
>NA|TRBV24-1|TRBJ2-1|TRBD1
TGTGCCACCAGTGATTCGACAGGGCCGTGGCAGTTCTTC
CATSDSTGPWQFF
>NA|TRBV11-1|TRBJ2-3|TRBD1
TGTGCCAGCAGCTCGGGACAGCACACAGATACGCAGTATTTT
CASSSGQHTDTQYF
>NA|TRBV30|TRBJ2-3|TRBD1
TGTGCCTGGAGTGTAGGGGACAGGGCAACAGATACGCAGTATTTT
CAWSVGDRATDTQYF
>NA|TRBV6-2/TRBV6-3|TRBJ1-5|NA
TGTGCCAGCAGTCGTCGGGGGGGACCCAGCAATCAGCCCCAGCATTTT
CASSRRGGPSNQPQHF
>NA|TRBV29-1|TRBJ2-1|NA
TGCAGCGTGCGGCGCGGGCCTGACATGACCAATGAGCAGTTCTTC
CSVRRGPDMTNEQFF
>NA|TRBV18|TRBJ1-1|NA
TGTGCCAGCTCACCGGGAGGAACAGGGAACACTGAAGCTTTCTTT
CASSPGGTGNTEAFF
>NA|TRBV11-2|TRBJ2-5|NA
TGTGCCAGCAGCTTTTTGACTAGTAGCGGCCAAGAGACCCAGTACTTC
CASSFLTSSGQETQYF
>NA|TRBV6-5|TRBJ2-7|NA
TGTGCCAGCTCCAGGGGTTTCGACGAGCAGTACTTC
CASSRGFDEQYF
>NA|TRBV3-1/TRBV3-2|TRBJ2-2|NA
TGTGCCAGCAGCCAAGAGGCGGGCAGTACGTATCCCGGGGAGCTGTTTTTT
CASSQEAGSTYPGELFF
>NA|TRBV4-1|TRBJ1-2|NA
TGCGCCAGCAGCCAAGACGAATTGACTTATACCTATGGCTACACCTTC
CASSQDELTYTYGYTF
>NA|TRBV5-1|TRBJ2-7|NA
TGCGCCAGCAGCTCGTCAAGCGGATCCTACGAGCAGTACTTC
CASSSSSGSYEQYF
>NA|TRBV6-2/TRBV6-3|TRBJ2-7|NA
TGTGCCAGCAGCCGGGACTCGACCTACGAGCAGTACTTC
CASSRDSTYEQYF
>NA|TRBV5-1|TRBJ1-5|NA
TGCGCCAGCAGCCTAGGCGGTATCGGCAATCAGCCCCAGCATTTT
CASSLGGIGNQPQHF
>NA|TRBV6-5|TRBJ1-3|NA
TGTGCCAGCAGTACCACTCGCGGCCCAGGAAACACCATATATTTT
CASSTTRGPGNTIYF
>NA|TRBV19|TRBJ1-3|NA
TGTGCCAGTAGCTATACCGCCGGGACACTTGGAAACACCATATATTTT
CASSYTAGTLGNTIYF
>NA|TRBV12-5|TRBJ1-2|NA
TGTGCTCTAGTCCAGGGGAAAGGCTACACCTTC
CALVQGKGYTF
>NA|TRBV5-1|TRBJ2-2|NA
TGCGCCAGCAGCTTGGCTACCGCGAACACCGGGGAGCTGTTTTTT
CASSLATANTGELFF
>NA|TRBV28|TRBJ2-7|NA
TGTGCCAGCAGTTCATTCTACGAGCAGTACTTC
CASSSFYEQYF
>NA|TRBV28|TRBJ2-7|TRBD1
TGTGCCAGCAGGCCAGGGGGCCCCTACGAGCAGTACTTC
CASRPGGPYEQYF
>few|TRBV4-1|TRBJ1-1|TRBD1
TGCGCCAGCAGCCATACACAGGGGCTGGTTGAAGCTTTCTTT
CASSHTQGLVEAFF
>NA|TRBV2|TRBJ2-2|TRBD1
TGTGCCAGCAGTGGGGGACAGCCGAACACCGGGGAGCTGTTTTTT
CASSGGQPNTGELFF
>NA|TRBV4-1|TRBJ2-3|NA
TGCGCCAGCAGCCAAGGTTTCAAATCCACAGATACGCAGTATTTT
CASSQGFKSTDTQYF
>NA|TRBV7-9|TRBJ1-6|NA
TGTGCCAGCAGCTTAGTTTCCGGCGGAGATTCACCCCTCCACTTT
CASSLVSGGDSPLHF
>NA|TRBV10-2|TRBJ2-1|TRBD2
TGCGCCAGCAAGGCGGGAGGGGCCAATGAGCAGTTCTTC
CASKAGGANEQFF
>NA|TRBV7-8|TRBJ2-7|NA
TGTGCCAGCAGCCCCCCCAGCGAAGAGCAGTACTTC
CASSPPSEEQYF
>NA|TRBV10-3|TRBJ2-7|TRBD2
TGTGCCATCAGTGGTCAGGGAGGGCTTTTCTACGAGCAGTACTTC
CAISGQGGLFYEQYF
>NA|TRBV13|TRBJ2-7|NA
TGTGCCAGCAGCTTATTGACAGAGGTGGGGGGGGCCCCCGCCTACGAGCAGTACTTC
CASSLLTEVGGAPAYEQYF
>NA|TRBV6-4|TRBJ1-2|TRBD1
TGTGCCAGCAGCCCCGAGCCCGGCAGGGGGCCGAGCTATGGCTACACCTTC
CASSPEPGRGPSYGYTF
>NA|TRBV5-1|TRBJ2-1|NA
TGCGCCAGCAGCTTGGCTCCCTACAATGAGCAGTTCTTC
CASSLAPYNEQFF
>NA|TRBV9|TRBJ2-2|TRBD2
TGTGCCAGCAGCACACAGAAAAAGCGGGAGGGCACGAACACCGGGGAGCTGTTTTTT
CASSTQKKREGTNTGELFF
>NA|TRBV5-6|TRBJ2-7|TRBD1
TGTGCCAGCAGCTTTAAGGACAGGGGGCAGGACGAGCAGTACTTC
CASSFKDRGQDEQYF
>NA|TRBV9|TRBJ1-1|NA
TGTGCCAGCAGCGTAGCTACGAGCCCGGGCACTGAAGCTTTCTTT
CASSVATSPGTEAFF
>few|TRBV9|TRBJ2-3|TRBD2
TGTGCCAGCAGCGTAGTTCGCGGGGGGAGCACAGATACGCAGTATTTT
CASSVVRGGSTDTQYF